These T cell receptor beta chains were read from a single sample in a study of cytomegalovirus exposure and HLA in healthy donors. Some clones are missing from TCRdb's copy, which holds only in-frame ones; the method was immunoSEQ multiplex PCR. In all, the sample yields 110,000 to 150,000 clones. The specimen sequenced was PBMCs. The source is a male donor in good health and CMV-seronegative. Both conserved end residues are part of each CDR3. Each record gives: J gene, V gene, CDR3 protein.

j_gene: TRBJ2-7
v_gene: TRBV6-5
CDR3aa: CASSPGLVSLYEQYF

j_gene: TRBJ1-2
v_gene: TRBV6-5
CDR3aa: CASSYAFGTILDGYTF

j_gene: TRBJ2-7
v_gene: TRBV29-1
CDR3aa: CSVIQGYEQYF

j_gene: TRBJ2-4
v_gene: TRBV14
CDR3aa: CASSQGSGLDKNIQYF

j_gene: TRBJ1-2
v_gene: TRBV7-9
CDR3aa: CASSLTGIAYGYTF

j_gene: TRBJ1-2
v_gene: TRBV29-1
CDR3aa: CSVGQLTNYGYTF

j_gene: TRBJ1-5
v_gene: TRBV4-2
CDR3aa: CASSHQPGGASNQPQHF

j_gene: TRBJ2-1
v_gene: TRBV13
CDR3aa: CASRTGGIGNDEQFF

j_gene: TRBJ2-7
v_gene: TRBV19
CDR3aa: CASSIVPAGRSSYEQYF

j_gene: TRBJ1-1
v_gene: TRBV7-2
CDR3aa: CASSLAVLGATEAFF

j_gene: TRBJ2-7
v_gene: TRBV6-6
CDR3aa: CASSYLYEQYF

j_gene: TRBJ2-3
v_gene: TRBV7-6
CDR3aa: CASSLVGTGYTDTQYF

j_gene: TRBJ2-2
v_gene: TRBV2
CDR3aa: CASRSRLAGVVNTGELFF

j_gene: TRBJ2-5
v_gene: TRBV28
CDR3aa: CASSFGQVEKETQYF

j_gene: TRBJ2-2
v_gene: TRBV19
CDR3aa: CASSAPGWGQGNTGELFF

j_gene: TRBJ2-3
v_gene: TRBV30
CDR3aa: CAWSPGTTGDTQYF

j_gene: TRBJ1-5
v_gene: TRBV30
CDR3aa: CAWSTDWNQPQHF

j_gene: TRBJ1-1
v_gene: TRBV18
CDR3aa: CASSPLTVYPNTEAFF

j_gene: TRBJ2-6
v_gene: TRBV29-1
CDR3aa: CSVEEAANVLTF

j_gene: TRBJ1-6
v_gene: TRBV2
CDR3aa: CASNREFNSPLHF

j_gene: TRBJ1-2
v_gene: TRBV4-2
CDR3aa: CASSQEPRVREVTYGYTF

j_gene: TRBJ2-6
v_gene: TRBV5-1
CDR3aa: CASSLWVAGGFGANVLTF

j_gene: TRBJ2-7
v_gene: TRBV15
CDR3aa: CATSVGRGGYEQYF

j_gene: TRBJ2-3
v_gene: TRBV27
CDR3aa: CASSFGPGLAGGDTQYF

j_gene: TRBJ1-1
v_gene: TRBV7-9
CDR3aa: CASRKDRTEAFF

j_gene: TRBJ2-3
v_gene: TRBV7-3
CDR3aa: CASSSTDTSGQGLTDTQYF

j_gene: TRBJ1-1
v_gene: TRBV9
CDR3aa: CASSPQVNTEAFF

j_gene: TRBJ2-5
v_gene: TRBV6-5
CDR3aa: CASRGLAGTSAQYF

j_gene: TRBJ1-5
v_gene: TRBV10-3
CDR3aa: CAISESGLKNQPQHF

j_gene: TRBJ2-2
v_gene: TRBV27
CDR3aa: CATYFPYTGELFF

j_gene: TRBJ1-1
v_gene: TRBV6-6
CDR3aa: CASSYAQGAQNTEAFF

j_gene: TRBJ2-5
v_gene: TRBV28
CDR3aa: CASSFSRDSQETQYF

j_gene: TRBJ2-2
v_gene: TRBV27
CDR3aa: CASSGGGDTGELFF

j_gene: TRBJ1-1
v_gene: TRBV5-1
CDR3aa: CASSLGSREAEAFF

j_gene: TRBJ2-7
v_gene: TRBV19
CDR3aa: CASSIDRLAGLRYF

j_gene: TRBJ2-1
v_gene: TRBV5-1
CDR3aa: CASSRGTESYNEQFF

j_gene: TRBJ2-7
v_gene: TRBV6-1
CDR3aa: CASSDTYEQYF

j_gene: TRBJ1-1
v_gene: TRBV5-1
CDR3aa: CASSLGTGYNTEAFF

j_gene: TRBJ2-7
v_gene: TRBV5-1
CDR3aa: CASSFDTYEQYF

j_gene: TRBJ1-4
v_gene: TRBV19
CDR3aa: CASKEGTAYEKLFF

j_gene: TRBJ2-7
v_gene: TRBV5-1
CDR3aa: CASSLEVGSSYEQYF

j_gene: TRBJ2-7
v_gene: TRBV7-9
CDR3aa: CASSPPVGSFYEQYF

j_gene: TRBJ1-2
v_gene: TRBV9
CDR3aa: CASSVDGTGDGYTF

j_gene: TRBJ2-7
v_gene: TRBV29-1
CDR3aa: CSVVVKPNAYEQYF

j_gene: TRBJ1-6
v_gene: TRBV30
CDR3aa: CAWRTGGFKDNSPLHF

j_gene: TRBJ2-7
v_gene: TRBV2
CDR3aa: CASRRFSGRSYEQYF

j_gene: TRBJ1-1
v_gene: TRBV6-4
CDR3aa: CASRAGQGNTEAFF

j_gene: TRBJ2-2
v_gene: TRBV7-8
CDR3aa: CASLLPGGSNTGELFF

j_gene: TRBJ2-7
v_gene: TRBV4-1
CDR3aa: CASSQGERGDYEQYF

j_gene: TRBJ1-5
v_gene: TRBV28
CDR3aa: CASSAPTGGNQPQHF

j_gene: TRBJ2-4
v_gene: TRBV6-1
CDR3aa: CASSERSGNGPKNIQYF

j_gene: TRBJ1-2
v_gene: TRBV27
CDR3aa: CASSLATGEGYTF

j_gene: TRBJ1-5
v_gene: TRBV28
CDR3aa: CASSHRQGKGNQPQHF

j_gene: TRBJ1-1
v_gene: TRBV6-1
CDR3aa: CASSETRVAFF

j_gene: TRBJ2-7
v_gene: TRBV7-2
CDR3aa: CASSLEGGGGSYEQYF